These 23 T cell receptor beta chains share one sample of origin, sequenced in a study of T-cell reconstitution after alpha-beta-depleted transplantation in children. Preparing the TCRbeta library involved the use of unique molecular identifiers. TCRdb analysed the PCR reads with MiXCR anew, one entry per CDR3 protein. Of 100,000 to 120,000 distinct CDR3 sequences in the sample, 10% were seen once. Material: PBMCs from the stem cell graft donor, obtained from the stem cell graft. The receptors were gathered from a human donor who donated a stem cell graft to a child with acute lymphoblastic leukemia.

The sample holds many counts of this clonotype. This CDR3 reads CSARDGGTGQSYEQYF. The CDR3 DNA is TGCAGTGCTAGAGACGGAGGGACAGGACAATCCTACGAGCAGTACTTC. V usage is TRBV20-1 and J usage is TRBJ2-7, with TRBD1 matching 8 bases. Looked up from germline, CDR1 is DFQATT and CDR2 is SNEGSKA (reference sequence). After removal of 0 bases from V and 1 base from J, the junction contained 8 bases not matched to a gene. The CDR3 sequence is 16 residues long.

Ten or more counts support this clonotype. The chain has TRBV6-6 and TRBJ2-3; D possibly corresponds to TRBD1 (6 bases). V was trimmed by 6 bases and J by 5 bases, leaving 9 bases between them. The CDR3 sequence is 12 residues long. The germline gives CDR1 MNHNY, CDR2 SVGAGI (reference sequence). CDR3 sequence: CASRRQEDTQYF. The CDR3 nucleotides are TGTGCCAGCAGAAGACAGGAAGATACGCAGTATTTT.

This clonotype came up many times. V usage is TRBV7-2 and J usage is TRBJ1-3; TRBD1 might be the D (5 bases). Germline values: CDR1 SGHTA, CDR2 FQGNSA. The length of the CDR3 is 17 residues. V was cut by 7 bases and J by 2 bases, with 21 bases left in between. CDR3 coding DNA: TGTGCCAGCACCCTAAGGGGTCCTACTAACACTGGAAACACCATATATTTT. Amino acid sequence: CASTLRGPTNTGNTIYF.

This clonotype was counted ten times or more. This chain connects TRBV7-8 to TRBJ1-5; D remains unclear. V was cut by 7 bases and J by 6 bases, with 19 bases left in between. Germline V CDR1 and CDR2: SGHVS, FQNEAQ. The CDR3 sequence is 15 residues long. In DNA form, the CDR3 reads TGTGCCAGCACCGCTCTCGAGGCCGCAGGTCAGCCCCAGCATTTT. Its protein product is CASTALEAAGQPQHF.

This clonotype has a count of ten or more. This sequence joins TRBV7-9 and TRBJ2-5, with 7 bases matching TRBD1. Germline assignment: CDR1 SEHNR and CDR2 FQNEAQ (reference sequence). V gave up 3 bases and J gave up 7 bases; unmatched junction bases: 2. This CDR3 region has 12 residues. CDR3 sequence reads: CASSLDRTTQYF. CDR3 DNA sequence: TGTGCCAGCAGCTTGGACAGGACGACCCAGTACTTC. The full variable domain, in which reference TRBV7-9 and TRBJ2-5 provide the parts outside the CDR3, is DTGVSQNPRHKITKRGQNVTFRCDPISEHNRLYWYRQTLGQGPEFLTYFQNEAQLEKSRLLSDRFSAERPKGSFSTLEIQRTEQGDSAMYLCASSLDRTTQYFGPGTRLLVL.

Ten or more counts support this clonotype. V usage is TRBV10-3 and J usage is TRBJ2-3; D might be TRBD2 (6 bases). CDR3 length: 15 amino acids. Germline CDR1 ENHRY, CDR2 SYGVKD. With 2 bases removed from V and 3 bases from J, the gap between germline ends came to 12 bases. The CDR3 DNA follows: TGTGCCATCAGTGAGGTTGGAGGGCTTACAGATACGCAGTATTTT. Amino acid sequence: CAISEVGGLTDTQYF.

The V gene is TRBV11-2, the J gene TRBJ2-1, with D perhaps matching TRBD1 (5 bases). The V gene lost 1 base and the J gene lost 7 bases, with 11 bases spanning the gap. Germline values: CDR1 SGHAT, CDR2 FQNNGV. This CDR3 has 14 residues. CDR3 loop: CASSLAGRVNEQFF. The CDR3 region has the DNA TGTGCCAGCAGCTTAGCCGGCAGGGTGAATGAGCAGTTCTTC.

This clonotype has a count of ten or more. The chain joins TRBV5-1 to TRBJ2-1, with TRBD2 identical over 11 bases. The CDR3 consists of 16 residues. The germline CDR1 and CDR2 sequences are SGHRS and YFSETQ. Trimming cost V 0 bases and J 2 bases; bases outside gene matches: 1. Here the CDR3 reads CASSLGLAGTYNEQFF. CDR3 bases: TGCGCCAGCAGCTTGGGACTAGCGGGAACCTACAATGAGCAGTTCTTC.

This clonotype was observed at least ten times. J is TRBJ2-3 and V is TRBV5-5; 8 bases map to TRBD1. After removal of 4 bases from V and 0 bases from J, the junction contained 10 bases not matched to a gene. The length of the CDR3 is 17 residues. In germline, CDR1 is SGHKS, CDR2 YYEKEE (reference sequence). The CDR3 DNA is TGTGCCAGCAGCGAGACATGGACAGGGCGAAGCACAGATACGCAGTATTTT. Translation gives CASSETWTGRSTDTQYF.

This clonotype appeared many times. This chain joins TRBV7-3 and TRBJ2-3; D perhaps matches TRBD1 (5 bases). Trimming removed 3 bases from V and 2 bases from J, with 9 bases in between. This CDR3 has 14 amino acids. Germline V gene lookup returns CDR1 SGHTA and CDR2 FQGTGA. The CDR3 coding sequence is TGTGCCAGCAGCTTTGACGGACACACAGATACGCAGTATTTT. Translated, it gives CASSFDGHTDTQYF.

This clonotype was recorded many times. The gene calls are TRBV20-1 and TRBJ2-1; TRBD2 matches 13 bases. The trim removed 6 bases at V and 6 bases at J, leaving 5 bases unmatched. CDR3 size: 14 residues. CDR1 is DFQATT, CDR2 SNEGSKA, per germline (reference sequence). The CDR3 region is CSAPTSGGVNEQFF. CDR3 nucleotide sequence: TGCAGTGCCCCTACTAGCGGGGGGGTCAATGAGCAGTTCTTC.

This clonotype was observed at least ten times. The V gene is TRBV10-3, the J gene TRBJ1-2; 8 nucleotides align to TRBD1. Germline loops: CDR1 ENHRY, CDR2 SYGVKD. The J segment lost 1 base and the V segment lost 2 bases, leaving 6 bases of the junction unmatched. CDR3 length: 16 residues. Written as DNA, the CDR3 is TGTGCCATCAGTGAGCCGGGACAGGTCCTTAACTATGGCTACACCTTC. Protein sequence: CAISEPGQVLNYGYTF.

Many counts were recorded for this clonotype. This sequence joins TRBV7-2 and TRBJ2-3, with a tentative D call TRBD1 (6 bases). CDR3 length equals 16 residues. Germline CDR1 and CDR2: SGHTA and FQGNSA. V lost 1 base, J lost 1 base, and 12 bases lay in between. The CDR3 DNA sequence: TGTGCCAGCAGCTTAGGGCAGGGGTTAGGCACAGATACGCAGTATTTT. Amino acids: CASSLGQGLGTDTQYF.

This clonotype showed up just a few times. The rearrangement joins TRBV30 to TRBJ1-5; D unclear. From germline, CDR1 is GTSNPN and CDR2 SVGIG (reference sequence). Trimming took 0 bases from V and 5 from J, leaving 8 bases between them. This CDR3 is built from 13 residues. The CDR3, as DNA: TGTGCCTGGAGTGTACTAGGTGATCAGCCCCAGCATTTT. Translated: CAWSVLGDQPQHF.

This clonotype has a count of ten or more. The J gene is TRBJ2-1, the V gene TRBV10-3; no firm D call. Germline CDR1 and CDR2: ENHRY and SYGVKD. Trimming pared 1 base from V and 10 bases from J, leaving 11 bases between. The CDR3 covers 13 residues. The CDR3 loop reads CAISEYTQQEQFF. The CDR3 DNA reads TGTGCCATCAGTGAGTATACGCAGCAAGAGCAGTTCTTC.

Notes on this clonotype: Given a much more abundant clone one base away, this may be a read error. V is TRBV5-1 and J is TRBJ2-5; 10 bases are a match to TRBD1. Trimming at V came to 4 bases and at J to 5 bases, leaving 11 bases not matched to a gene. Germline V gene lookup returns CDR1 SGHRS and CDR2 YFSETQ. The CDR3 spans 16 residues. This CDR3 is CASSRGGQGVDETQYF. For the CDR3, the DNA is TGCGCCAGCAGCCGGGGCGGACAGGGGGTCGATGAGACCCAGTACTTC.

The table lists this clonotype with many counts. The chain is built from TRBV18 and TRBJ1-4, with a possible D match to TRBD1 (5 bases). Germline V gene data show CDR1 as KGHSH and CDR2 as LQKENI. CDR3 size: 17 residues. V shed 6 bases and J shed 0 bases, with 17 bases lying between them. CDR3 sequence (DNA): TGTGCCAGCTCTCCGCGGATGCACAGGACAACTAATGAAAAACTGTTTTTT. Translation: CASSPRMHRTTNEKLFF.

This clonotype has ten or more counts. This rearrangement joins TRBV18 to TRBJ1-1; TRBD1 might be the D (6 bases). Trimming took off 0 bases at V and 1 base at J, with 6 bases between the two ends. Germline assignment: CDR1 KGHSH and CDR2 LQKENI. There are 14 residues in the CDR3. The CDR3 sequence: CASSPPGQNTEAFF. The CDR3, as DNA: TGTGCCAGCTCACCACCGGGACAGAACACTGAAGCTTTCTTT.

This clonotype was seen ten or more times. CDR3 bases: TGTGCCAGCAGTTACCCCCCAGGGGGCAATGAGCAGTTCTTC. Amino acids: CASSYPPGGNEQFF. The chain uses TRBV6-5 and TRBJ2-1, with TRBD1 matching over 7 bases. This CDR3 comprises 14 residues. The V gene end was trimmed by 2 bases and the J gene end by 6 bases; junction bases not matched to a gene: 4. In germline, CDR1 is MNHEY, CDR2 SVGAGI.

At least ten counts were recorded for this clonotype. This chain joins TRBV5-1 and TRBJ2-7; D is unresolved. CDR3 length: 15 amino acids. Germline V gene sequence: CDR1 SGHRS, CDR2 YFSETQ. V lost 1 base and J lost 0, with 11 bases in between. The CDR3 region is CASSLTVLSSYEQYF. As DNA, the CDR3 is TGCGCCAGCAGCTTGACGGTTCTGAGCTCCTACGAGCAGTACTTC.

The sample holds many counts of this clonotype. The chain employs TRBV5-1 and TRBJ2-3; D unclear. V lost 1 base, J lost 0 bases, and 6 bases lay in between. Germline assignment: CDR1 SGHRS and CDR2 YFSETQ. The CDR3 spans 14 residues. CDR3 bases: TGCGCCAGCAGCTTGAGAGGCAGCACAGATACGCAGTATTTT. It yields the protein CASSLRGSTDTQYF.

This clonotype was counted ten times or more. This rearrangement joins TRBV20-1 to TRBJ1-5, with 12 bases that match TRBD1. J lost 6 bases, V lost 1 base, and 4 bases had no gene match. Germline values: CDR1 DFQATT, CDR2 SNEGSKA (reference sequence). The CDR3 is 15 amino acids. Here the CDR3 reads CSARGGQGAVQPQHF. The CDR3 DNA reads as TGCAGTGCTAGAGGGGGACAGGGGGCTGTTCAGCCCCAGCATTTT.

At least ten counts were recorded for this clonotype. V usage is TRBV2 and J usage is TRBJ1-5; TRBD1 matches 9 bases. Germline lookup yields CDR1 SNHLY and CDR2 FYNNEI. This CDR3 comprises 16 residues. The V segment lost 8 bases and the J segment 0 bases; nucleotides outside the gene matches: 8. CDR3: CASGDRESPSNQPQHF. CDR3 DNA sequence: TGTGCCAGCGGGGACAGGGAATCCCCTAGCAATCAGCCCCAGCATTTT.